Each of the 27 T cell receptor beta chains below was sequenced from the same sample in a study of cytomegalovirus exposure and HLA in healthy donors. Both 60 Vbeta primers and 13 Jbeta primers went into the PCR. Using immunoSEQ multiplex PCR, the repertoire was profiled, and TCRdb retains in-frame clones only, with some absent. The table for this sample gives about 120,000 clones. Sequenced: PBMCs. These receptors all come from a woman in her 40s in good health and CMV-seropositive.

The gene calls are TRBV30 and TRBJ1-1; 11 nucleotides align to TRBD1. The germline V gene has CDR1 GTSNPN and CDR2 SVGIG (reference sequence). J gave up 4 bases and V 6 bases, and 4 bases lay outside the gene matches. The CDR3 is 13 residues long. The CDR3 region has the DNA TGTGCCTGTGATGGGACAGGGGGCACTGAAGCTTTCTTT. This gives the protein CACDGTGGTEAFF.

This chain uses TRBV5-1 with TRBJ1-1; no clear D. There are 12 residues in the CDR3. V was pared by 0 bases and J by 11 bases, with 11 bases between. Germline V CDR1 and CDR2: SGHRS, YFSETQ. The CDR3 sequence is CASSLEGSGAFF. For the CDR3, the DNA is TGCGCCAGCAGCTTGGAAGGTTCCGGGGCTTTCTTT.

The rearrangement joins TRBV5-4 to TRBJ2-7; 10 bases agree with TRBD2. V shed 5 bases, J shed 5 bases, and the junction held 7 bases outside the gene matches. Per germline, CDR1 SGHNT and CDR2 YYREEE (reference sequence). The CDR3 is made up of 14 amino acids. The CDR3 DNA is TGTGCCAGCAGGTTAGCGGGAGGTTCAAACGAGCAGTACTTC. It translates to CASRLAGGSNEQYF.

CDR3 sequence reads: CAISEQGSNQPQHF. The CDR3 region has the DNA TGTGCCATCAGTGAGCAGGGTAGCAATCAGCCCCAGCATTTT. This chain connects TRBV10-3 to TRBJ1-5, with D tentatively TRBD1 (5 bases). The CDR3 consists of 14 residues. V was shortened by 2 bases and J by 0 bases, with 5 bases between the two germline ends. Looked up from germline, CDR1 is ENHRY and CDR2 is SYGVKD.

The V call is TRBV27, the J call TRBJ1-5; TRBD1 is a possible D gene (6 bases). The CDR3 extends over 15 amino acids. Trimming took off 2 bases at V and 0 bases at J, with 8 bases between the two ends. The V gene's germline CDR1 is MNHEY and CDR2 SMNVEV (reference sequence). The CDR3 DNA reads TGTGCCAGCAGTTTAGGACAGAATAGCAATCAGCCCCAGCATTTT. Encoded protein: CASSLGQNSNQPQHF.

The chain employs TRBV7-3 and TRBJ2-1, with 7 bases that match TRBD2. After removal of 5 bases from V and 4 bases from J, the junction contained 8 bases not matched to a gene. The CDR3 is 15 residues long. Looked up from germline, CDR1 is SGHTA and CDR2 is FQGTGA. The CDR3 here is CASSPWGGLYNEQFF. The CDR3 DNA sequence: TGTGCCAGCAGCCCGTGGGGGGGTTTATACAATGAGCAGTTCTTC. Combining the CDR3 with reference TRBV7-3 and TRBJ2-1 gives the whole variable domain GAGVSQTPSNKVTEKGKYVELRCDPISGHTALYWYRQSLGQGPEFLIYFQGTGAADDSGLPNDRFFAVRPEGSVSTLKIQRTERGDSAVYLCASSPWGGLYNEQFFGPGTRLTVL.

The chain joins TRBV5-1 to TRBJ1-4; tentatively, D is TRBD1 (5 bases). The germline CDR1 and CDR2 sequences are SGHRS and YFSETQ. The CDR3 contains 19 residues. With 0 bases removed from V and 6 bases from J, the gap between germline ends came to 24 bases. In nucleotides, the CDR3 is TGCGCCAGCAGCTTGGCGGTCGACCCCTTGGGGGGGAACTATGAAAAACTGTTTTTT. Its translation is CASSLAVDPLGGNYEKLFF.

This chain connects TRBV29-1 to TRBJ2-1; TRBD2 matches 11 bases. Germline CDR1 is SQVTM and CDR2 is ANQGSEA. J lost 8 bases, V lost 6 bases, and 12 bases had no gene match. The CDR3 totals 15 residues. DNA for the CDR3: TGCAGCGTACCTGGACTAGCGGGTCCGTCGGATGAGCAGTTCTTC. Protein product: CSVPGLAGPSDEQFF.

This chain connects TRBV10-3 to TRBJ1-1; 8 bases are shared with TRBD1. The germline V gene encodes CDR1 ENHRY and CDR2 SYGVKD. J lost 3 bases, V lost 8 bases, and 11 bases had no gene match. There are 15 residues in the CDR3. CDR3: CAIGAGQDKDTEAFF. In DNA, the CDR3 is TGTGCCATCGGGGCGGGACAGGACAAAGACACTGAAGCTTTCTTT.

This rearrangement joins TRBV5-4 to TRBJ2-1, with D maybe TRBD2 (5 bases). The CDR3 is 15 residues long. The V end was cut by 2 bases, the J end by 7 bases, with 16 bases between. Germline loops: CDR1 SGHNT, CDR2 YYREEE (reference sequence). CDR3 in amino acids: CASSFPGINGNEQFF. Here the CDR3 DNA reads TGTGCCAGCAGCTTTCCGGGGATCAATGGGAATGAGCAGTTCTTC.

J is TRBJ2-5 and V is TRBV5-1, with 10 bases matching TRBD1. The J call is in doubt because the DNA end fits TRBJ2-7 better. The CDR3 runs to 16 residues. From germline, CDR1 is SGHRS and CDR2 YFSETQ. The chain's CDR3 is CASSNGQGVSSYEQYF. The CDR3 DNA reads as TGCGCCAGCAGCAACGGACAGGGGGTAAGCTCCTACGAGCAGTACTTC.

The chain recombines TRBV19 with TRBJ1-5, with 7 bases aligning to TRBD1. CDR3 length equals 15 residues. Germline loops: CDR1 LNHDA, CDR2 SQIVND (reference sequence). With 4 bases clipped from V and 4 bases from J, the junction kept 7 bases outside the gene matches. DNA for the CDR3: TGTGCCAGTAGTACCCAAACAGGGGAAAATCAGCCCCAGCATTTT. It specifies CASSTQTGENQPQHF.

The chain is built from TRBV10-3 and TRBJ2-3; tentatively, D is TRBD2 (5 bases). CDR1 and CDR2 from the germline V gene are ENHRY and SYGVKD. CDR3 size: 16 residues. V was shortened by 3 bases and J by 0 bases, with 13 bases between the two germline ends. The CDR3: CAISDFNGGSTDTQYF. The CDR3 DNA follows: TGTGCCATCAGTGATTTTAACGGAGGTAGCACAGATACGCAGTATTTT.

The chain has TRBV29-1 and TRBJ1-1, with 8 nucleotides matching TRBD1. Germline CDR1 SQVTM, CDR2 ANQGSEA. The V gene end was trimmed by 5 bases and the J gene end by 6 bases; junction bases not matched to a gene: 2. The CDR3 totals 11 residues. CDR3 region: CSVQGAAEAFF. The CDR3 nucleotides are TGCAGCGTTCAGGGGGCGGCTGAAGCTTTCTTT.

The chain employs TRBV4-3 and TRBJ2-1; 14 bases fit TRBD2. Germline V CDR1 and CDR2: LGHNA, YSLEER. Trimming cost V 0 bases and J 3 bases; bases outside gene matches: 1. The CDR3 runs 17 residues. In DNA form, the CDR3 reads TGCGCCAGCAGCCAAGAGGGACTAGCGGGAGACTACAATGAGCAGTTCTTC. Amino acid sequence: CASSQEGLAGDYNEQFF.

This chain joins TRBV18 and TRBJ2-5; D ambiguous. The V end lost 4 bases, the J end lost 2 bases, and 8 bases lay between the germline ends. CDR1 and CDR2 from the germline V gene are KGHSH and LQKENI. The CDR3 has 13 residues. CDR3 region: CASSLDLQETQYF. The CDR3 coding sequence is TGTGCCAGCTCACTCGACTTACAAGAGACCCAGTACTTC. The full variable domain, in which reference TRBV18 and TRBJ2-5 provide the parts outside the CDR3, is NAGVMQNPRHLVRRRGQEARLRCSPMKGHSHVYWYRQLPEEGLKFMVYLQKENIIDESGMPKERFSAEFPKEGPSILRIQQVVRGDSAAYFCASSLDLQETQYFGPGTRLLVL.

This chain joins TRBV5-1 and TRBJ1-1, with 10 bases fitting TRBD1. With V trimmed by 4 bases and J by 0 bases, 9 bases remained unmatched. The CDR3 length is 17 residues. Germline V CDR1 and CDR2: SGHRS, YFSETQ. The CDR3 DNA reads TGCGCCAGCAGCCATTGGACAGGGGGGCTAATGAACACTGAAGCTTTCTTT. Its protein is CASSHWTGGLMNTEAFF. Full variable domain (remainder filled in from reference TRBV5-1 and TRBJ1-1): KAGVTQTPRYLIKTRGQQVTLSCSPISGHRSVSWYQQTPGQGLQFLFEYFSETQRNKGNFPGRFSGRQFSNSRSEMNVSTLELGDSALYLCASSHWTGGLMNTEAFFGQGTRLTVV.

The rearrangement joins TRBV6-6 to TRBJ2-7; 8 bases agree with TRBD1. V lost 8 bases and J lost 0; bases outside the gene matches: 3. There are 13 residues in the CDR3. Germline V gene lookup returns CDR1 MNHNY and CDR2 SVGAGI (reference sequence). The CDR3 coding sequence is TGTGCCAGCTTGGACAGGGCCTCCTACGAGCAGTACTTC. It encodes CASLDRASYEQYF.

The chain is built from TRBV7-3 and TRBJ1-1; no clear D. Trimming removed 5 bases at V and 0 bases at J, with 13 bases between. The germline CDR1 and CDR2 sequences are SGHTA and FQGTGA. This CDR3 is 15 amino acids long. The CDR3 here is CASSARVTVNTEAFF. The CDR3 nucleotides read TGTGCCAGCAGCGCGCGGGTTACAGTGAACACTGAAGCTTTCTTT.

The chain has TRBV6-5 and TRBJ1-5; no clear D. This CDR3 is 13 amino acids long. V lost 5 bases and J lost 0, with 5 bases in between. The V gene's germline CDR1 is MNHEY and CDR2 SVGAGI. In DNA, the CDR3 is TGTGCCAGCAGTACTCTTAGCAATCAGCCCCAGCATTTT. Its protein is CASSTLSNQPQHF.

CDR3 amino acids: CASSYRTGGGSGANVLTF. Here the CDR3 DNA reads TGTGCCAGCAGCTACCGGACAGGGGGCGGCTCTGGGGCCAACGTCCTGACTTTC. The chain is built from TRBV11-1 and TRBJ2-6; TRBD1 agrees at 11 bases. The CDR3 totals 18 residues. CDR1 is SGHAT and CDR2 is FQDESV in the germline V gene (reference sequence). V shed 4 bases and J 0 bases; nucleotides not matched to a gene: 5.

V and J are TRBV7-2 and TRBJ2-7; the D gene is possibly TRBD1 (5 bases). This CDR3 spans 13 amino acids. Germline-derived CDR1 and CDR2 are SGHTA and FQGNSA. The V end lost 5 bases, the J end lost 9 bases, and 17 bases lay between the germline ends. This chain's CDR3 is CASSPGQRIAQYF. The CDR3 nucleotides read TGTGCCAGCAGCCCCGGACAACGCATTGCGCAGTACTTC.

This chain uses TRBV19 with TRBJ1-1; 11 nucleotides agree with TRBD1. Germline V gene lookup returns CDR1 LNHDA and CDR2 SQIVND (reference sequence). This CDR3 region has 11 residues. V gave up 6 bases and J gave up 9 bases; unmatched junction bases: 0. DNA of the CDR3: TGTGCCAGTAGGGACAGGGGGCAAGCTTTCTTT. This sequence encodes CASRDRGQAFF.

The genes are TRBV28 and TRBJ2-7, with TRBD1 matching 7 bases. The CDR3 has 15 residues. V shed 5 bases and J 2 bases; nucleotides not matched to a gene: 9. CDR1 and CDR2 from the germline V gene are MDHEN and SYDVKM. CDR3 region: CASSHGTALPYEQYF. The CDR3 nucleotides read TGTGCCAGCAGTCACGGGACAGCTTTACCCTACGAGCAGTACTTC.

The CDR3 DNA follows: TGCGCCAGCGCTACCGGGGGGCCGGATACGCAGTATTTT. This codes for CASATGGPDTQYF. This rearrangement joins TRBV5-1 to TRBJ2-3; maybe TRBD2 (7 bases). This CDR3 spans 13 amino acids. V was clipped by 7 bases and J by 6 bases, with 15 bases between them. CDR1 SGHRS and CDR2 YFSETQ come from the germline V gene. Combining the CDR3 with reference TRBV5-1 and TRBJ2-3 gives the whole variable domain KAGVTQTPRYLIKTRGQQVTLSCSPISGHRSVSWYQQTPGQGLQFLFEYFSETQRNKGNFPGRFSGRQFSNSRSEMNVSTLELGDSALYLCASATGGPDTQYFGPGTRLTVL.

The CDR3 here is CASSRGLAGGRSTYEQYF. The CDR3 DNA sequence: TGTGCCAGCAGCCGGGGACTAGCGGGAGGCCGGAGCACTTACGAGCAGTACTTC. The J gene is TRBJ2-7, the V gene TRBV28; 15 bases are shared with TRBD2. Germline loops: CDR1 MDHEN, CDR2 SYDVKM. The CDR3 consists of 18 residues. V lost 6 bases, J lost 4 bases, and 13 bases stayed unmatched.

The chain uses TRBV7-9 and TRBJ2-3, with no clear D. V was clipped by 4 bases and J by 3 bases, with 5 bases between them. The CDR3 covers 12 residues. Germline CDR1 SEHNR, CDR2 FQNEAQ (reference sequence). As DNA, the CDR3 is TGTGCCAGCAGCTCCCAGACAGATACGCAGTATTTT. Protein sequence: CASSSQTDTQYF. The full variable domain, with the rest looked up from reference TRBV7-9 and TRBJ2-3, is DTGVSQNPRHKITKRGQNVTFRCDPISEHNRLYWYRQTLGQGPEFLTYFQNEAQLEKSRLLSDRFSAERPKGSFSTLEIQRTEQGDSAMYLCASSSQTDTQYFGPGTRLTVL.